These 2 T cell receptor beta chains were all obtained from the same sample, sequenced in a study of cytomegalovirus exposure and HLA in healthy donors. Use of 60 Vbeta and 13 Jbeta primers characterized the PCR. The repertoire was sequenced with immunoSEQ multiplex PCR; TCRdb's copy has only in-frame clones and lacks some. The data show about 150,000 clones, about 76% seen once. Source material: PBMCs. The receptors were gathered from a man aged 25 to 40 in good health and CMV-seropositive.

Written as DNA, the CDR3 is TGTGCCAGCAGCTTGACTGACAGGGGCCAGCCCCAGCATTTT. Protein sequence: CASSLTDRGQPQHF. V and J are TRBV5-6 and TRBJ1-5, with 8 bases matching TRBD1. The CDR3 totals 14 residues. V was pared by 1 base and J by 7 bases, with 4 bases of the junction left unmatched. CDR1 and CDR2 (germline): SGHDT, YYEEEE.

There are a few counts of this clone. CDR3 coding DNA: TGCGCCAGCAGTCACAGGCAGGACACGTATGGGAACACTGAAGCTTTCTTT. Translated, it gives CASSHRQDTYGNTEAFF. The chain has TRBV5-1 and TRBJ1-1, with a weak D call TRBD1 (5 bases). This CDR3 is built from 17 residues. Trimming took 5 bases from V and 1 from J, leaving 21 bases between them. Germline V lookup: CDR1 SGHRS, CDR2 YFSETQ.